The 26 T cell receptor beta chains reported below all come from one sample, sequenced in a study of OX40 agonist ivuxolimab in advanced cancers. Sequencing was performed with immunoSEQ multiplex PCR; in TCRdb, only in-frame clones are kept and a portion is missing. This sample carries about 80,000 clones, about four fifths of them seen once, and the ten largest clones take about 25%. Specimen: CD4+ or CD8+ T cells sorted from blood, collected in a trial of the OX40 agonist ivuxolimab. Receptor source: an adult with an advanced solid tumor such as melanoma, head and neck, liver or kidney cancer.

The chain carries TRBV11-1 and TRBJ2-1; D not resolved. V lost 1 base and J lost 1, with 8 bases in between. The CDR3 is 15 residues long. Germline CDR1 SGHAT, CDR2 FQDESV (reference sequence). The CDR3 here is CASSLERLSYNEQFF. CDR3 nucleotide sequence: TGTGCCAGCAGCTTAGAGCGCTTGTCCTACAATGAGCAGTTCTTC.

V is TRBV19 and J is TRBJ2-5; possibly TRBD2 for D (6 bases). V lost 3 bases to trimming and J lost 5 bases, with 31 bases between them. Per the germline V gene, CDR1 is LNHDA and CDR2 is SQIVND (reference sequence). This CDR3 is 20 amino acids long. This CDR3 is CASSMFRLAGPGYQKETQYF. In nucleotides, the CDR3 is TGTGCCAGTAGTATGTTTCGTCTCGCGGGACCGGGCTATCAGAAGGAGACCCAGTACTTC.

This chain joins TRBV19 and TRBJ1-4; TRBD1 matches at 7 bases. The CDR3 is 15 amino acids. CDR1 and CDR2 from the germline V gene are LNHDA and SQIVND (reference sequence). The ends lost 6 bases at V and 4 bases at J; junction bases unmatched: 8. Here the CDR3 reads CASSLSTGINEKLFF. The CDR3 bases are TGTGCCAGTAGCCTGTCGACAGGGATTAATGAAAAACTGTTTTTT.

The rearrangement joins TRBV5-4 to TRBJ2-7, with D hard to call. Germline V gene lookup returns CDR1 SGHNT and CDR2 YYREEE (reference sequence). Deletions cut 3 bases from V and 2 bases from J, with 12 bases between. The CDR3 sequence is 14 residues long. CDR3 DNA: TGTGCCAGCAGCTCCGACCTACCCCCCTACGAGCAGTACTTC. Translating gives CASSSDLPPYEQYF.

The chain joins TRBV5-5 to TRBJ1-4, with 8 bases aligning to TRBD1. The ends lost 4 bases at V and 0 bases at J; junction bases unmatched: 2. The CDR3 is 15 residues long. Germline values: CDR1 SGHKS, CDR2 YYEKEE (reference sequence). This chain's CDR3 is CASSTTGATNEKLFF. Written as DNA, the CDR3 is TGTGCCAGCAGCACGACAGGGGCAACTAATGAAAAACTGTTTTTT.

Of note for this clone: Germline and junction disagree at one end, which may indicate a read error. The J gene is TRBJ2-1, the V gene TRBV11-2; the D gene is possibly TRBD2 (5 bases). CDR3 length: 13 amino acids. Looked up from germline, CDR1 is SGHAT and CDR2 is FQNNGV. The CDR3 protein is CASSVDRGNEQFF. The CDR3 DNA follows: TGTGCCAGCAGCGTAGACCGCGGGAATGAGCAGTTCTTC.

J is TRBJ2-5 and V is TRBV5-5; 7 nucleotides agree with TRBD2. The V gene end was trimmed by 4 bases and the J gene end by 1 base; junction bases not matched to a gene: 4. The CDR3 spans 14 residues. Germline CDR1 and CDR2: SGHKS and YYEKEE (reference sequence). The chain's CDR3 is CASSPGGGQETQYF. DNA of the CDR3: TGTGCCAGCAGCCCGGGGGGAGGCCAAGAGACCCAGTACTTC. Looking up the rest from reference TRBV5-5 and TRBJ2-5 gives the full variable domain: DAGVTQSPTHLIKTRGQQVTLRCSPISGHKSVSWYQQVLGQGPQFIFQYYEKEERGRGNFPDRFSARQFPNYSSELNVNALLLGDSALYLCASSPGGGQETQYFGPGTRLLVL.

This rearrangement joins TRBV15 to TRBJ2-5; 11 positions match TRBD1. Trimming cost V 8 bases and J 1 base; bases outside gene matches: 6. The CDR3 consists of 15 residues. Germline CDR1 reads LNHNV; CDR2 reads YYDKDF (reference sequence). The CDR3 DNA reads TGTGCCACCCAAGGACAGGGGGCCTTCCAAGAGACCCAGTACTTC. This sequence encodes CATQGQGAFQETQYF.

The gene calls are TRBV30 and TRBJ2-3; TRBD2 matches 10 bases. V was pared by 3 bases and J by 4 bases, with 4 bases of the junction left unmatched. The CDR3 covers 14 residues. Germline lookup yields CDR1 GTSNPN and CDR2 SVGIG (reference sequence). The CDR3 loop reads CAWRHSGGPDTQYF. CDR3 nucleotide sequence: TGTGCCTGGAGGCATAGCGGGGGGCCAGATACGCAGTATTTT.

The chain has TRBV19 and TRBJ1-4; 9 nucleotides align to TRBD1. The germline gives CDR1 LNHDA, CDR2 SQIVND (reference sequence). J was trimmed by 6 bases and V by 2 bases; bases with no gene match: 10. The CDR3 length is 17 residues. The CDR3: CASSIPGQGRYYEKLFF. In DNA, the CDR3 is TGTGCCAGTAGTATACCGGGACAGGGAAGGTATTATGAAAAACTGTTTTTT.

V and J are TRBV7-9 and TRBJ2-1; D may be TRBD1 (6 bases). V lost 5 bases to trimming and J lost 5 bases, with 10 bases between them. Per germline, CDR1 SEHNR and CDR2 FQNEAQ (reference sequence). The CDR3 length is 13 residues. The CDR3 coding sequence is TGTGCCAGCAGCCAGAGGGGGAACAATGAGCAGTTCTTC. Protein sequence: CASSQRGNNEQFF.

This sequence joins TRBV30 and TRBJ2-7, with a possible D match to TRBD1 (6 bases). Between the trimmed V and J ends, which lost 1 base and 0 bases, there was a span of 10 bases. The CDR3 has 14 amino acids. From germline, CDR1 is GTSNPN and CDR2 SVGIG (reference sequence). The CDR3 DNA sequence: TGTGCCTGGAGTGCAGACAGGTTCTCCTACGAGCAGTACTTC. It translates to CAWSADRFSYEQYF.

The chain joins TRBV5-1 to TRBJ2-2, with 14 bases fitting TRBD2. The CDR3 is 16 amino acids. J was trimmed by 4 bases and V by 4 bases; bases with no gene match: 3. Per the germline V gene, CDR1 is SGHRS and CDR2 is YFSETQ. Here the CDR3 DNA reads TGCGCCAGCAGCCCTGGACTAGCGGGAGGCACCGGGGAGCTGTTTTTT. Its protein product is CASSPGLAGGTGELFF.

The V call is TRBV11-2, the J call TRBJ2-5; D may be TRBD2 (7 bases). CDR3 length: 15 amino acids. V dropped 1 base and J dropped 2 bases, with 11 bases sitting between them. Germline V gene lookup returns CDR1 SGHAT and CDR2 FQNNGV. CDR3 amino acids: CASSLVGGQQETQYF. CDR3 bases: TGTGCCAGCAGCTTAGTCGGGGGGCAACAAGAGACCCAGTACTTC.

J is TRBJ1-1 and V is TRBV10-1, with D possibly matching TRBD1 (5 bases). Trimming pared 6 bases from V and 1 base from J, leaving 9 bases between. Germline CDR1 and CDR2: WNHNN and SYGVQD (reference sequence). The CDR3 length is 13 residues. The CDR3 sequence is CASRSQANTEAFF. In DNA, the CDR3 is TGCGCCAGCAGGTCACAGGCGAACACTGAAGCTTTCTTT.

The CDR3 bases are TGTGCCAGCAGCTTGGTTCCCCGCCGGGGGGGACCCAATGAGCAGTTCTTC. This encodes CASSLVPRRGGPNEQFF. The chain couples TRBV5-4 to TRBJ2-1, with 8 bases identical to TRBD2. This CDR3 has 17 amino acids. The V segment lost 0 bases and the J segment 6 bases; nucleotides outside the gene matches: 11. In germline, CDR1 is SGHNT, CDR2 YYREEE (reference sequence).

The chain recombines TRBV6-5 with TRBJ2-1; unclear D gene. The CDR3 extends over 14 amino acids. V was pared by 7 bases and J by 6 bases, with 16 bases between. CDR1 and CDR2 (germline): MNHEY, SVGAGI. Written as DNA, the CDR3 is TGTGCCAGCATTTCTCGAGCAATCGTCAATGAGCAGTTCTTC. This codes for CASISRAIVNEQFF.

Concerning this clone itself: Other DNA sequences from this sample encode an identical CDR3 as well. The V gene is TRBV6-5, the J gene TRBJ1-2; 11 bases align to TRBD1. The CDR3 extends over 14 amino acids. The germline V gene encodes CDR1 MNHEY and CDR2 SVGAGI. V dropped 5 bases and J dropped 4; count of bases not matched to a gene: 3. DNA for the CDR3: TGTGCCAGCAGTAGGGGGACAGGGGGCTATGGCTACACCTTC. Translation: CASSRGTGGYGYTF.

V is TRBV19 and J is TRBJ1-1, with D perhaps TRBD1 (6 bases). The CDR3 is 16 residues long. V lost 3 bases to trimming and J lost 4 bases, with 18 bases between them. Germline lookup yields CDR1 LNHDA and CDR2 SQIVND (reference sequence). CDR3 DNA sequence: TGTGCCAGTAGTATGGGGGTGCAGGCCAGGGGCACTGAAGCTTTCTTT. It encodes CASSMGVQARGTEAFF.

The V call is TRBV6-1, the J call TRBJ2-3; D ambiguous. Germline V gene sequence: CDR1 MNHNS, CDR2 SASEGT. This CDR3 has 13 residues. Trimming removed 2 bases at V and 2 bases at J, with 5 bases between. The CDR3 reads CASSEQFTDTQYF. For the CDR3, the DNA is TGTGCCAGCAGTGAACAGTTCACAGATACGCAGTATTTT.

The chain has TRBV19 and TRBJ2-6; D tentatively fits TRBD1 or TRBD2 (7 bases each). This CDR3 contains 19 residues. The V gene's germline CDR1 is LNHDA and CDR2 SQIVND (reference sequence). The V end lost 3 bases, the J end lost 0 bases, and 18 bases lay between the germline ends. The CDR3 loop is CASSIDRDYLGSGANVLTF. The CDR3, as DNA: TGTGCCAGTAGTATTGACAGGGACTATCTCGGCTCTGGGGCCAACGTCCTGACTTTC.

J is TRBJ1-2 and V is TRBV19; 7 bases are shared with TRBD1. The V and J ends lost 6 bases and 0 bases, in that order; junction bases with no gene match: 22. CDR1 and CDR2 (germline): LNHDA, SQIVND (reference sequence). This CDR3 comprises 20 residues. This CDR3 is CASRRDSRIPGRPSNYGYTF. CDR3 sequence (DNA): TGTGCCAGTAGGCGGGACAGTAGGATCCCTGGCAGGCCCTCTAACTATGGCTACACCTTC.

The genes are TRBV2 and TRBJ2-2; 10 bases align to TRBD1. The CDR3 runs to 14 residues. Germline CDR1 reads SNHLY; CDR2 reads FYNNEI. The V segment lost 6 bases and the J segment 6 bases; nucleotides outside the gene matches: 4. The CDR3 DNA follows: TGTGCCAGCAGGGACGGACAGGGGGCCGGGGAGCTGTTTTTT. Amino acids: CASRDGQGAGELFF.

V usage is TRBV7-9 and J usage is TRBJ2-3; TRBD2 matches 13 bases. After removal of 5 bases from V and 2 bases from J, the junction contained 4 bases not matched to a gene. Per germline, CDR1 SEHNR and CDR2 FQNEAQ (reference sequence). The length of the CDR3 is 16 residues. DNA for the CDR3: TGTGCCAGCAGCCAGGGACTAGCGGGACTCACAGATACGCAGTATTTT. It yields the protein CASSQGLAGLTDTQYF.

The chain uses TRBV9 and TRBJ1-5; D might be TRBD1 (5 bases). Per germline, CDR1 SGDLS and CDR2 YYNGEE. This CDR3 has 15 residues. Between the trimmed V and J ends, which lost 3 bases and 5 bases, there was a span of 15 bases. The CDR3 DNA follows: TGTGCCAGCAGCGGGGGACCCTACCAGCATCAGCCCCAGCATTTT. Translation gives CASSGGPYQHQPQHF.

The chain carries TRBV28 and TRBJ1-2; 8 nucleotides match TRBD1. The J segment lost 8 bases and the V segment lost 3 bases, leaving 8 bases of the junction unmatched. The CDR3 consists of 14 residues. Per germline, CDR1 MDHEN and CDR2 SYDVKM. CDR3 protein: CASSLDRVVRGYTF. CDR3 bases: TGTGCCAGCAGTTTGGACAGGGTGGTACGGGGCTACACCTTC.